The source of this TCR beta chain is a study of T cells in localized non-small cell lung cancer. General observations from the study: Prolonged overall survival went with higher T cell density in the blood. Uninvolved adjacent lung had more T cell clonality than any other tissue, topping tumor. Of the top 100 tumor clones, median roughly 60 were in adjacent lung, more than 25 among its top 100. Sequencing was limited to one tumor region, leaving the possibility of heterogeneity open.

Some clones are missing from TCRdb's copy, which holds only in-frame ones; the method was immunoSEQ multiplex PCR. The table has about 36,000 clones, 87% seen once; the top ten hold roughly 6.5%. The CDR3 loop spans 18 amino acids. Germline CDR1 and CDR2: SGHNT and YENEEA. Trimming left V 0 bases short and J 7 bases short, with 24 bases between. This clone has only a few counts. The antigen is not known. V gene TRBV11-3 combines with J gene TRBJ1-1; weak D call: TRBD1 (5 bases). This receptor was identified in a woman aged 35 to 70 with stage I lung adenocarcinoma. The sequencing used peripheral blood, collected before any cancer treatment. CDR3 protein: CASSLEYGQGPYRSEAFF. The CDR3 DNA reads TGTGCCAGCAGCTTAGAATATGGGCAGGGTCCTTACCGGAGTGAAGCTTTCTTT.